These 30 T cell receptor beta chains came from one sample sequenced in a study of T cell responses to AZD1222 COVID-19 vaccine. Libraries were prepared by immunoSEQ multiplex PCR; TCRdb keeps only in-frame clonotypes and omits some of them. Of 90,000 to 120,000 clones listed, about 90% were seen once; the top ten hold more than 8%. This material consisted of peripheral blood, taken 28 days after the second AZD1222 dose. The receptor set was obtained from an adult who received the AZD1222 COVID-19 vaccine.

The rearrangement uses TRBV6-6 and TRBJ1-2, with D possibly matching TRBD1 (5 bases). V lost 2 bases, J lost 10 bases, and 17 bases lay in between. In germline, CDR1 is MNHNY, CDR2 SVGAGI (reference sequence). This CDR3 has 14 amino acids. The CDR3 here is CASSYTLSQDFYTF. The CDR3 DNA sequence: TGTGCCAGCAGTTACACCCTTTCACAGGATTTCTACACCTTC.

The chain is built from TRBV18 and TRBJ1-1, with no clear D. The CDR3 is 14 residues long. CDR1 and CDR2 from the germline V gene are KGHSH and LQKENI. V was trimmed by 3 bases and J by 0 bases, leaving 8 bases between them. The CDR3 sequence: CASSPQTLNTEAFF. The CDR3 region has the DNA TGTGCCAGCTCACCGCAGACATTGAACACTGAAGCTTTCTTT.

V is TRBV25-1 and J is TRBJ2-1; 7 bases match TRBD1. V was clipped by 4 bases and J by 8 bases; unmatched bases: 11. This CDR3 has 15 amino acids. The germline CDR1 and CDR2 sequences are MGHDK and SYGVNS. The CDR3 region is CASSGRDRVVDEQFF. The DNA of the CDR3 is TGTGCCAGCAGTGGGCGAGACAGGGTAGTAGATGAGCAGTTCTTC. Complete variable domain (other parts from reference TRBV25-1 and TRBJ2-1): EADIYQTPRYLVIGTGKKITLECSQTMGHDKMYWYQQDPGMELHLIHYSYGVNSTEKGDLSSESTVSRIRTEHFPLTLESARPSHTSQYLCASSGRDRVVDEQFFGPGTRLTVL.

DNA for the CDR3: TGTGCCAGCAGCTTTGCACTAGCGAGCACAGATACGCAGTATTTT. This translates into CASSFALASTDTQYF. The chain is built from TRBV7-9 and TRBJ2-3; 7 bases are shared with TRBD2. With V trimmed by 3 bases and J by 0 bases, 3 bases remained unmatched. The CDR3 is 15 residues long. Germline CDR1 reads SEHNR; CDR2 reads FQNEAQ (reference sequence).

The chain uses TRBV7-2 and TRBJ1-1; D ambiguous. Germline assignment: CDR1 SGHTA and CDR2 FQGNSA. V was trimmed by 3 bases and J by 7 bases, leaving 12 bases between them. The CDR3 has 13 residues. CDR3 bases: TGTGCCAGCAGCTTCCGGGCTCCGGGTGAAGCTTTCTTT. Translation gives CASSFRAPGEAFF.

The chain has TRBV28 and TRBJ1-1; 8 positions agree with TRBD1. CDR1 and CDR2 from the germline V gene are MDHEN and SYDVKM. The CDR3 is 15 residues long. Trimming took 6 bases from V and 5 from J; bases not matched to a gene: 11. As DNA, the CDR3 is TGTGCCAGCAGGCCTGGGACAGGTGGGGGGACTGAAGCTTTCTTT. Its translation is CASRPGTGGGTEAFF. The variable domain in full, completed from reference TRBV28 and TRBJ1-1, reads DVKVTQSSRYLVKRTGEKVFLECVQDMDHENMFWYRQDPGLGLRLIYFSYDVKMKEKGDIPEGYSVSREKKERFSLILESASTNQTSMYLCASRPGTGGGTEAFFGQGTRLTVV.

The rearrangement links TRBV28 to TRBJ1-1; no clear D. Germline V gene lookup returns CDR1 MDHEN and CDR2 SYDVKM. The V gene lost 2 bases and the J gene lost 4 bases, with 14 bases spanning the gap. The CDR3 is 15 residues long. The CDR3 sequence: CASSLTGRARTEAFF. The CDR3 DNA sequence: TGTGCCAGCAGTTTAACTGGGAGGGCGCGCACTGAAGCTTTCTTT. The full variable domain, with the rest looked up from reference TRBV28 and TRBJ1-1, is DVKVTQSSRYLVKRTGEKVFLECVQDMDHENMFWYRQDPGLGLRLIYFSYDVKMKEKGDIPEGYSVSREKKERFSLILESASTNQTSMYLCASSLTGRARTEAFFGQGTRLTVV.

The genes are TRBV5-4 and TRBJ2-1; D remains ambiguous. This CDR3 has 13 amino acids. The germline gives CDR1 SGHNT, CDR2 YYREEE (reference sequence). Trimming took 4 bases from V and 8 from J, leaving 13 bases between them. For the CDR3, the DNA is TGTGCCAGCAGCCAATTTAGGGCGGATGAGCAGTTCTTC. It specifies CASSQFRADEQFF.

V is TRBV6-6 and J is TRBJ1-6, with D possibly being TRBD1 (5 bases). The CDR3 runs 15 residues. Germline-derived CDR1 and CDR2 are MNHNY and SVGAGI (reference sequence). The V end was cut by 6 bases, the J end by 7 bases, with 16 bases between. The CDR3 is CASREEGEGNSPLHF. As DNA, the CDR3 is TGTGCCAGCAGAGAGGAGGGTGAGGGGAATTCACCCCTCCACTTT.

The V and J genes are TRBV19 and TRBJ1-4; D is unclear. V was clipped by 5 bases and J by 8 bases, with 15 bases between them. CDR1 is LNHDA and CDR2 is SQIVND in the germline V gene (reference sequence). CDR3 length: 14 residues. The CDR3 loop reads CASSPMADSEKLFF. The DNA for the CDR3 is TGTGCCAGTAGTCCTATGGCGGATTCGGAAAAACTGTTTTTT.

The chain is built from TRBV15 and TRBJ1-5; TRBD1 agrees at 7 bases. CDR1 and CDR2 (germline): LNHNV, YYDKDF (reference sequence). This CDR3 has 14 amino acids. Trimming removed 7 bases from V and 3 bases from J; junction bases left unmatched: 6. CDR3 sequence: CATTQTGNNQPQHF. CDR3 sequence (DNA): TGTGCCACCACGCAGACAGGGAACAATCAGCCCCAGCATTTT.

The genes are TRBV12-5 and TRBJ2-4; the match to TRBD1 covers 7 bases. With V trimmed by 5 bases and J by 0 bases, 7 bases remained unmatched. Per the germline V gene, CDR1 is LGHNT and CDR2 is FRNRAP. The CDR3 covers 16 residues. The CDR3 spells CASGRTGQQAKNIQYF. The CDR3, as DNA: TGTGCTAGTGGTCGGACAGGCCAACAAGCCAAAAACATTCAGTACTTC. The full variable domain, rest sourced from reference TRBV12-5 and TRBJ2-4, is DARVTQTPRHKVTEMGQEVTMRCQPILGHNTVFWYRQTMMQGLELLAYFRNRAPLDDSGMPKDRFSAEMPDATLATLKIQPSEPRDSAVYFCASGRTGQQAKNIQYFGAGTRLSVL.

The chain joins TRBV6-2 or TRBV6-3 to TRBJ1-1; 8 bases agree with TRBD1. The V gene end was trimmed by 6 bases and the J gene end by 6 bases; junction bases not matched to a gene: 18. The CDR3 totals 17 residues. The germline gives CDR1 MNHEY, CDR2 SVGEGT. The CDR3: CASSLVLAWTGLPEAFF. In DNA form, the CDR3 reads TGTGCCAGCAGCCTTGTACTTGCTTGGACAGGGTTGCCTGAAGCTTTCTTT.

The chain employs TRBV2 and TRBJ1-4; no firm D call. This CDR3 contains 10 residues. V was cut by 1 base and J by 9 bases, with 0 bases left in between. Looked up from germline, CDR1 is SNHLY and CDR2 is FYNNEI. The CDR3 bases are TGTGCCAGCAGTGAAGAAAAACTGTTTTTT. It encodes CASSEEKLFF.

This rearrangement joins TRBV9 to TRBJ1-2; perhaps TRBD1 as D (5 bases). V was shortened by 3 bases and J by 8 bases, with 17 bases between the two germline ends. This CDR3 region has 14 residues. Germline CDR1 SGDLS, CDR2 YYNGEE. CDR3 in DNA: TGTGCCAGCAGCGCCCGAGGCGCCAGGGTAGGCTACACCTTC. It codes for CASSARGARVGYTF. Drawing the rest from reference TRBV9 and TRBJ1-2, the complete variable domain is DSGVTQTPKHLITATGQRVTLRCSPRSGDLSVYWYQQSLDQGLQFLIQYYNGEERAKGNILERFSAQQFPDLHSELNLSSLELGDSALYFCASSARGARVGYTFGSGTRLTVV.

The rearrangement joins TRBV6-1 to TRBJ1-2; TRBD1 is a possible D gene (5 bases). The ends were cut back, 2 bases at V and 4 bases at J, with 11 bases in the middle. Germline V lookup: CDR1 MNHNS, CDR2 SASEGT. The CDR3 is 14 residues long. CDR3 sequence (DNA): TGTGCCAGCAGTGAATCGGTGGGACTCTATGGCTACACCTTC. It codes for CASSESVGLYGYTF.

This sequence joins TRBV14 and TRBJ2-5; 7 bases line up with TRBD2. V lost 1 base and J lost 8; bases outside the gene matches: 1. Germline V gene data show CDR1 as SGHDN and CDR2 as FVKESK. This CDR3 comprises 12 residues. The CDR3: CASSQGLATQYF. DNA of the CDR3: TGTGCCAGCAGCCAAGGACTAGCAACCCAGTACTTC.

V is TRBV7-8 and J is TRBJ2-1; 11 nucleotides match TRBD2. The germline V gene has CDR1 SGHVS and CDR2 FQNEAQ. The CDR3 extends over 16 amino acids. The V gene end was trimmed by 3 bases and the J gene end by 4 bases; junction bases not matched to a gene: 5. The DNA for the CDR3 is TGTGCCAGCAGCTTGATGGGGACTAGCGGTTACAATGAGCAGTTCTTC. Translated: CASSLMGTSGYNEQFF.

This chain uses TRBV5-1 with TRBJ2-7; D is ambiguous. Germline CDR1 SGHRS, CDR2 YFSETQ. V lost 4 bases and J lost 6, with 11 bases in between. This CDR3 is built from 12 residues. The CDR3 DNA sequence: TGCGCCAGCAGCCTGGACGGCCGCGAGCAGTACTTC. Translated: CASSLDGREQYF.

The chain joins TRBV14 to TRBJ1-6; D not certain. CDR3 length equals 14 residues. Trimming cost V 2 bases and J 7 bases, with 9 bases left between them. Germline V gene data show CDR1 as SGHDN and CDR2 as FVKESK. The CDR3 bases are TGTGCCAGCAGCCAATGGCTCCACAATTCACCCCTCCACTTT. Translating gives CASSQWLHNSPLHF.

For the CDR3, the DNA is TGTGCCAGAAGCAACAGCGACAGGGTCGAGCAGTACTTC. Translating it yields CARSNSDRVEQYF. The J gene is TRBJ2-7, the V gene TRBV5-3; TRBD1 agrees at 7 bases. TRBV5-3 is marked as an open reading frame, function uncertain. CDR3 size: 13 residues. J gave up 6 bases and V 4 bases, and 7 bases lay outside the gene matches.

This chain joins TRBV18 and TRBJ1-4; no firm D call. Trimming removed 2 bases at V and 0 bases at J, with 13 bases between. The germline V gene has CDR1 KGHSH and CDR2 LQKENI. The CDR3 loop spans 17 amino acids. The CDR3 here is CASSPRQQSATNEKLFF. The DNA for the CDR3 is TGTGCCAGCTCACCAAGGCAGCAAAGTGCAACTAATGAAAAACTGTTTTTT.

V and J are TRBV6-2 or TRBV6-3 and TRBJ2-7; TRBD1 aligns across 7 bases. The CDR3 covers 13 residues. Germline CDR1 is MNHEY and CDR2 is SVGEGT. V lost 6 bases to trimming and J lost 10 bases; unmatched junction nucleotides: 12. CDR3 nucleotides: TGTGCCAGCAGCCCTCCGGGACAGCTGACACAGTACTTC. It translates to CASSPPGQLTQYF.

The chain recombines TRBV14 with TRBJ1-1, with 7 bases lining up with TRBD1. CDR1 and CDR2 (germline): SGHDN, FVKESK. V trimming: 5 bases; J trimming: 3 bases; junction bases outside the gene matches: 9. CDR3 length equals 15 residues. This CDR3 reads CASSERQGRDTEAFF. As DNA, the CDR3 is TGTGCCAGCAGCGAGCGACAGGGACGTGACACTGAAGCTTTCTTT. The full variable domain, completed using reference TRBV14 and TRBJ1-1, is EAGVTQFPSHSVIEKGQTVTLRCDPISGHDNLYWYRRVMGKEIKFLLHFVKESKQDESGMPNNRFLAERTGGTYSTLKVQPAELEDSGVYFCASSERQGRDTEAFFGQGTRLTVV.

This chain connects TRBV3-1 (or the pseudogene TRBV3-2) to TRBJ2-5, with TRBD2 matching 10 bases. Per germline, CDR1 LGHDT and CDR2 YNNKEL (reference sequence). The CDR3 is 23 residues long. V shed 3 bases and J 4 bases; nucleotides not matched to a gene: 29. CDR3 coding DNA: TGTGCCAGCAGCCATTCCCGGGTCAGGGCCGGGCTAGCGGGAGAATTCTTCTTAGAGACCCAGTACTTC. This sequence encodes CASSHSRVRAGLAGEFFLETQYF.

CDR3 DNA: TGCGCCAGCAGTGGACAGAGCCGGGGGCCCCAGCATTTT. Protein: CASSGQSRGPQHF. The chain combines TRBV10-2 with TRBJ1-5, with a tentative D call TRBD1 (5 bases). Germline V gives CDR1 WSHSY, CDR2 SAAADI. Between the trimmed V and J ends, which lost 4 bases and 9 bases, there was a span of 13 bases. This CDR3 is built from 13 residues.

The chain's CDR3 is CASSLRGSPHGYTF. The CDR3 nucleotides are TGTGCCAGCAGCCTTCGGGGTTCTCCCCATGGCTACACCTTC. The chain is built from TRBV3-1 (or the pseudogene TRBV3-2) and TRBJ1-2; D is unclear. V was clipped by 4 bases and J by 6 bases, with 15 bases between them. CDR1 is LGHDT and CDR2 is YNNKEL in the germline V gene (reference sequence). The CDR3 spans 14 residues.

The chain combines TRBV7-2 with TRBJ1-1; possibly TRBD1 for D (6 bases). Trimming shortened V by 5 bases and J by 1 base, and 14 bases separated the two germline ends. This CDR3 contains 15 residues. Germline V lookup: CDR1 SGHTA, CDR2 FQGNSA. The CDR3: CASSPPGARNTEAFF. In DNA form, the CDR3 reads TGTGCCAGCAGCCCCCCGGGGGCACGGAACACTGAAGCTTTCTTT.

V usage is TRBV6-2 or TRBV6-3 and J usage is TRBJ2-7, with TRBD2 matching 8 bases. Germline CDR1 is MNHEY and CDR2 is SVGEGT. The V and J ends lost 0 bases and 6 bases, in that order; junction bases with no gene match: 7. This CDR3 spans 15 amino acids. The CDR3 region has the DNA TGTGCCAGCAGTTACTCGAATAGCGGGACCCGCGAGCAGTACTTC. Translating it yields CASSYSNSGTREQYF.

This rearrangement joins TRBV28 to TRBJ2-7; 8 positions match TRBD2. Germline CDR1 MDHEN, CDR2 SYDVKM. This CDR3 has 14 residues. V gave up 7 bases and J gave up 4 bases; unmatched junction bases: 9. This CDR3 is CASTPGGRWYEQYF. CDR3 in DNA: TGTGCCAGCACCCCTGGCGGGAGGTGGTACGAGCAGTACTTC. Full variable domain (outside the CDR3, taken from reference TRBV28 and TRBJ2-7): DVKVTQSSRYLVKRTGEKVFLECVQDMDHENMFWYRQDPGLGLRLIYFSYDVKMKEKGDIPEGYSVSREKKERFSLILESASTNQTSMYLCASTPGGRWYEQYFGPGTRLTVT.